What follows is one T cell receptor (beta chain) and its context. Its antigen is not identified. PCR involved 60 Vbeta and 13 Jbeta primers. The repertoire was sequenced with immunoSEQ multiplex PCR; TCRdb's copy has only in-frame clones and lacks some. This sample has some 78,000 clones, with 80% found just once. This specimen belongs to a study of cytomegalovirus exposure and HLA in healthy donors. Study-wide results and limits: Sequencing artifact likely explains a cluster of highly shared sequence variants. V- and J-gene trimming in TCR beta was tied to a missense DCLRE1C variant by an analysis performed later. Later analysis showed most CMV-associated TCR beta chains appearing HLA-restricted.

Sequenced sample: PBMCs. This receptor was taken from a man aged 50-59 years in good health and CMV-seropositive.

CDR3 residues: CASRLTAATYEQYF. The CDR3 bases are TGTGCCAGCAGACTGACAGCAGCGACCTACGAGCAGTACTTC. The chain is built from TRBV27 and TRBJ2-5, with a tentative D call TRBD1 (5 bases). Near its end, the DNA agrees better with TRBJ2-7, so the J call may be wrong. The CDR3 sequence is 14 residues long. Germline V gene lookup returns CDR1 MNHEY and CDR2 SMNVEV (reference sequence).